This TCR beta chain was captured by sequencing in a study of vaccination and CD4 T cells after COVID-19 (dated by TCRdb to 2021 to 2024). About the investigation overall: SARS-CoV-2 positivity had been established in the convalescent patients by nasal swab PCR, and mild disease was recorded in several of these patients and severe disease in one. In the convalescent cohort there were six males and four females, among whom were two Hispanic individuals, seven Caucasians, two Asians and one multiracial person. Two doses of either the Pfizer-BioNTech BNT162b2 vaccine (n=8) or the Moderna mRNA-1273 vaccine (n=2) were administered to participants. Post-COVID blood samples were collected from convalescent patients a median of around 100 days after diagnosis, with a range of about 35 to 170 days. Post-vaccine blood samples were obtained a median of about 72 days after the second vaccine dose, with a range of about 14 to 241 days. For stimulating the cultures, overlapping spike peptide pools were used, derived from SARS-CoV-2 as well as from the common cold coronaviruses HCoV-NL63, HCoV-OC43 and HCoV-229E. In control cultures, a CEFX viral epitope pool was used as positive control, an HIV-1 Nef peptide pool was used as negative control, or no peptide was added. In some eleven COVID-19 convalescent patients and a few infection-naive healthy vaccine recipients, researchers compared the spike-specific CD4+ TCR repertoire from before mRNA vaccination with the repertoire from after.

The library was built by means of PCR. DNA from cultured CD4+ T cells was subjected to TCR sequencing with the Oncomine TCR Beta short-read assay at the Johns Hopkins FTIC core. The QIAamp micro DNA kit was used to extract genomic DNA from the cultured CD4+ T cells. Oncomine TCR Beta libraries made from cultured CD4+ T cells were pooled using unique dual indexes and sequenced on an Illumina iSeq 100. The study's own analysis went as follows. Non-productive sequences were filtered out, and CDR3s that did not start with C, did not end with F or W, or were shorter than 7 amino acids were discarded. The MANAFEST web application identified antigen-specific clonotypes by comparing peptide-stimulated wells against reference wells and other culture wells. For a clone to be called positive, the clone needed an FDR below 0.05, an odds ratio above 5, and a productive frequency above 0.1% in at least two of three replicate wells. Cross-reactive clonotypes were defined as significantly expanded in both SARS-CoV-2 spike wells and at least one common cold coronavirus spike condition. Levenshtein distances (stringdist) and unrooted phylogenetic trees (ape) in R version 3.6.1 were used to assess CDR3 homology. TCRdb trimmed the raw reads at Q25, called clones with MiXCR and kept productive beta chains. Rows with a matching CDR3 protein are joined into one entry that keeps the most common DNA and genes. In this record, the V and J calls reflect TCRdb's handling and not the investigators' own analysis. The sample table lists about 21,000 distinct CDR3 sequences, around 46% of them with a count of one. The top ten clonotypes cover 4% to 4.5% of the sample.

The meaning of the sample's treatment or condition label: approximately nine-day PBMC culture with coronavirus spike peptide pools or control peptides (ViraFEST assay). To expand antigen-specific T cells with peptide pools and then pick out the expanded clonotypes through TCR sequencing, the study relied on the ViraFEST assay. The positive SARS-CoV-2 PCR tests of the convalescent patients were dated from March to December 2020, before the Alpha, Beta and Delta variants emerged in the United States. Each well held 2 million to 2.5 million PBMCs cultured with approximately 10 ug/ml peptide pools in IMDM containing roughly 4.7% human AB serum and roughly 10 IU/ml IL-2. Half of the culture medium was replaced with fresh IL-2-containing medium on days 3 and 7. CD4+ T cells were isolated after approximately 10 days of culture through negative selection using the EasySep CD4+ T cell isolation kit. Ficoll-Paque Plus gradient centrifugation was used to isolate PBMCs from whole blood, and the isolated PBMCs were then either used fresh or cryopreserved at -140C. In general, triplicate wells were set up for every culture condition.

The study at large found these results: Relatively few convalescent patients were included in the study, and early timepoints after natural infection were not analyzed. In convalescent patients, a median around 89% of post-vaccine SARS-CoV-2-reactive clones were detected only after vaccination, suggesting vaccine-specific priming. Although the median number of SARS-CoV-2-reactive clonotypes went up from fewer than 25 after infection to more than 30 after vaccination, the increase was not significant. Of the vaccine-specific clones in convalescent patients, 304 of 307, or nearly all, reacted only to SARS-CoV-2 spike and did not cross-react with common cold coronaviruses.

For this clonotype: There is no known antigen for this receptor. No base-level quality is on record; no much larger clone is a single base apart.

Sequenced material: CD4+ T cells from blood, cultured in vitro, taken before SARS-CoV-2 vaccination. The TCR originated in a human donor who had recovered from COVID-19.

The base sequence is TGTGCCAGCAGCCCTAGACTTAGGGCCGATGAGCAGTACTTC. It codes for CASSPRLRADEQYF. The chain is assembled from TRBV5-4 and TRBJ2-7; the D gene cannot be resolved reliably. CDR1 and CDR2 are read off the germline V gene (reference sequence) as SGHNT and YYREEE. The CDR3, from cysteine to phenylalanine, totals 14 residues. Of the read, only the CDR3 DNA is kept; its 42 bases are in frame from base 1. The junction carries 18 bases between V and J, which are trimmed by 4 bases and 7 bases respectively. Beyond the CDR3, the reference TRBV5-4 and TRBJ2-7 genes provide the residues; the full variable domain reads: ETGVTQSPTHLIKTRGQQVTLRCSSQSGHNTVSWYQQALGQGPQFIFQYYREEENGRGNFPPRFSGLQFPNYSSELNVNALELDDSALYLCASSPRLRADEQYFGPGTRLTVT.